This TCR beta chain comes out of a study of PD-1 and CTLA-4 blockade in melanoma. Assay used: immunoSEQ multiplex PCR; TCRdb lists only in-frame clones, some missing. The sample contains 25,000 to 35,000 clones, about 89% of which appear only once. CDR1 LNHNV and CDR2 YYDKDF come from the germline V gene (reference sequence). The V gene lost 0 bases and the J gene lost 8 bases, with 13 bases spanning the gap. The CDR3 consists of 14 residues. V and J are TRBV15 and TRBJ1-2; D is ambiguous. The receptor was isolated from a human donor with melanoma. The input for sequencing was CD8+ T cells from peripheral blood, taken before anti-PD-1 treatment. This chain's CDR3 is CATSRDQSVGGYTF. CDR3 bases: TGTGCCACCAGCAGAGATCAAAGCGTAGGGGGCTACACCTTC.